A single sample gave rise to the 16 T cell receptor beta chains below, sequenced in a study of identical twins. TCRdb passed the 5' RACE reads through MiXCR, listing each CDR3 protein once. The sample consists of 350,000 to 450,000 distinct CDR3 sequences, roughly 18% of them appearing once. Sequenced material: naive T cells sorted from blood. The receptors derive from a man aged 45-65 years in good health.

This clonotype was seen more than once but under ten times. V is TRBV12-3 or TRBV12-4 and J is TRBJ2-1; D perhaps matches TRBD2 (6 bases). CDR3 length equals 12 residues. V gave up 6 bases and J gave up 7 bases, with 10 bases separating them. The CDR3 region has the DNA TGTGCCAGCAGGGTTGGGGGGAATGAGCAGTTCTTC. It specifies CASRVGGNEQFF.

In regard to this clonotype: A read error is likely, as this CDR3 ends without the conserved phenylalanine or tryptophan. J is TRBJ2-2 and V is TRBV12-3 or TRBV12-4; 7 nucleotides agree with TRBD2. There are 14 residues in the CDR3. V shed 2 bases, J shed 6 bases, and the junction held 3 bases outside the gene matches. The CDR3 spells CASSLRDYSGELFS. CDR3 bases: TGTGCCAGCAGTTTAAGGGACTACTCCGGGGAGCTGTTTTCT.

This clonotype was seen repeatedly, ten times or more. The chain is built from TRBV28 and TRBJ1-2; 9 bases align to TRBD1. The CDR3 is 15 residues long. Germline V lookup: CDR1 MDHEN, CDR2 SYDVKM. V gave up 5 bases and J gave up 4 bases; unmatched junction bases: 8. CDR3 amino acids: CASSLIRTGAYGYTF. For the CDR3, the DNA is TGTGCCAGCAGTCTAATCCGGACAGGGGCCTATGGCTACACCTTC.

This clonotype was seen many times. The CDR3 protein is CASSVGGGQYYEQYF. As DNA, the CDR3 is TGTGCCAGCAGCGTTGGTGGCGGGCAGTACTACGAGCAGTACTTC. The chain has TRBV7-9 and TRBJ2-7, with a tentative D call TRBD2 (5 bases). Per germline, CDR1 SEHNR and CDR2 FQNEAQ (reference sequence). The V and J ends lost 5 bases and 3 bases respectively, with 17 bases between them. The CDR3 extends over 15 amino acids.

The genes are TRBV20-1 and TRBJ2-3, with TRBD1 identical over 7 bases. The germline CDR1 and CDR2 sequences are DFQATT and SNEGSKA (reference sequence). J lost 1 base, V lost 6 bases, and 7 bases had no gene match. The CDR3 has 14 residues. The CDR3 bases are TGCAGTGCCCAGGACAGGCTTGGCACAGATACGCAGTATTTT. This sequence encodes CSAQDRLGTDTQYF.

The chain employs TRBV6-2 or TRBV6-3 and TRBJ2-5; possibly TRBD2 for D (6 bases). The CDR3 totals 14 residues. CDR1 is MNHEY, CDR2 SVGEGT, per germline. Trimming shortened V by 2 bases and J by 9 bases, and 16 bases separated the two germline ends. The CDR3 loop is CASSYPVWGGAQYF. CDR3 in DNA: TGTGCCAGCAGTTACCCCGTCTGGGGAGGAGCCCAGTACTTC.

This chain connects TRBV9 to TRBJ2-3, with 15 bases fitting TRBD2. Trimming cost V 0 bases and J 7 bases; bases outside gene matches: 6. Germline-derived CDR1 and CDR2 are SGDLS and YYNGEE. This CDR3 spans 17 amino acids. The CDR3 nucleotides read TGTGCCAGCAGCGTAGGGACTAGCGGGGGGGGGTCGAATACGCAGTATTTT. This sequence encodes CASSVGTSGGGSNTQYF.

In its sample, this clonotype was seen a few times. V usage is TRBV6-5 and J usage is TRBJ2-2; D might be TRBD1 (6 bases). The CDR3 covers 15 residues. V was cut by 0 bases and J by 5 bases, with 10 bases left in between. Germline V CDR1 and CDR2: MNHEY, SVGAGI. CDR3 loop: CASSYSRRGTGELFF. As DNA, the CDR3 is TGTGCCAGCAGTTACTCCCGCAGGGGAACCGGGGAGCTGTTTTTT.

This clonotype was detected ten times or more. The chain uses TRBV2 and TRBJ2-2; 7 bases map to TRBD1. The J segment lost 4 bases and the V segment lost 5 bases, leaving 10 bases of the junction unmatched. Germline CDR1 SNHLY, CDR2 FYNNEI. The CDR3 runs to 16 residues. CDR3: CASSKRQGSSTGELFF. The CDR3 nucleotides are TGTGCCAGCAGTAAGCGACAGGGATCTAGCACCGGGGAGCTGTTTTTT.

This clonotype appeared many times. This rearrangement joins TRBV20-1 to TRBJ2-5; D is uncertain. This CDR3 region has 13 residues. Germline V gives CDR1 DFQATT, CDR2 SNEGSKA (reference sequence). With 4 bases removed from V and 5 bases from J, the gap between germline ends came to 14 bases. Here the CDR3 DNA reads TGCAGTGCTACGGGTCTAGAATGGGAGACCCAGTACTTC. It codes for CSATGLEWETQYF.

The chain uses TRBV6-1 and TRBJ2-2; tentative D call: TRBD2 (6 bases). Trimming removed 5 bases at V and 0 bases at J, with 13 bases between. The CDR3 is 16 residues long. Looked up from germline, CDR1 is MNHNS and CDR2 is SASEGT. In DNA form, the CDR3 reads TGTGCCAGCAGTCCCCATCCGGGGGCGAACACCGGGGAGCTGTTTTTT. Residues: CASSPHPGANTGELFF.

The chain employs TRBV20-1 and TRBJ1-2; 8 positions match TRBD1. Trimming at V came to 1 base and at J to 2 bases, leaving 3 bases not matched to a gene. Germline V gene data show CDR1 as DFQATT and CDR2 as SNEGSKA (reference sequence). The CDR3 spans 14 residues. The CDR3 bases are TGCAGTGCTAGAGGGCAGGGGGCGAACTATGGCTACACCTTC. Protein product: CSARGQGANYGYTF.

This clonotype was counted a few times. The chain has TRBV7-2 and TRBJ2-1; D is unresolved. Germline CDR1 and CDR2: SGHTA and FQGNSA. Trimming stripped 3 bases from V and 7 bases from J, with 7 bases between. The CDR3 runs 12 residues. Here the CDR3 DNA reads TGTGCCAGCAGCTTCAGCCGGAATGAGCAGTTCTTC. Encoded protein: CASSFSRNEQFF.

This chain connects TRBV28 to TRBJ2-1; possibly TRBD2 for D (6 bases). The CDR3 is 15 amino acids. V lost 6 bases and J 5 bases, leaving 17 bases between the germline ends. The germline V gene has CDR1 MDHEN and CDR2 SYDVKM. The CDR3 loop is CASSPPGGRNNEQFF. The CDR3 DNA sequence: TGTGCCAGCAGCCCGCCCGGAGGGCGTAACAATGAGCAGTTCTTC. The full variable domain, rest sourced from reference TRBV28 and TRBJ2-1, is DVKVTQSSRYLVKRTGEKVFLECVQDMDHENMFWYRQDPGLGLRLIYFSYDVKMKEKGDIPEGYSVSREKKERFSLILESASTNQTSMYLCASSPPGGRNNEQFFGPGTRLTVL.

As for this clonotype: A much larger clone lies a single base off, so this may be a read error. The chain couples TRBV12-3 or TRBV12-4 to TRBJ1-4; 7 nucleotides match TRBD1. The CDR3 runs to 15 residues. After removal of 0 bases from V and 8 bases from J, the junction contained 6 bases not matched to a gene. The CDR3 DNA reads as TGTGCCAGCAGTTTAGCGCAGGAACAGGGGGAAAAACTGTTTTTT. Residues: CASSLAQEQGEKLFF.

The sample holds a few counts of this clonotype. J is TRBJ2-1 and V is TRBV29-1; weak D call: TRBD2 (5 bases). Germline V gene data show CDR1 as SQVTM and CDR2 as ANQGSEA. The V end was cut by 1 base, the J end by 1 base, with 14 bases between. This CDR3 has 16 residues. The CDR3 coding sequence is TGCAGCGTTGAAGGTCTTCCGGGGTTGTCCTACAATGAGCAGTTCTTC. It is translated as CSVEGLPGLSYNEQFF.